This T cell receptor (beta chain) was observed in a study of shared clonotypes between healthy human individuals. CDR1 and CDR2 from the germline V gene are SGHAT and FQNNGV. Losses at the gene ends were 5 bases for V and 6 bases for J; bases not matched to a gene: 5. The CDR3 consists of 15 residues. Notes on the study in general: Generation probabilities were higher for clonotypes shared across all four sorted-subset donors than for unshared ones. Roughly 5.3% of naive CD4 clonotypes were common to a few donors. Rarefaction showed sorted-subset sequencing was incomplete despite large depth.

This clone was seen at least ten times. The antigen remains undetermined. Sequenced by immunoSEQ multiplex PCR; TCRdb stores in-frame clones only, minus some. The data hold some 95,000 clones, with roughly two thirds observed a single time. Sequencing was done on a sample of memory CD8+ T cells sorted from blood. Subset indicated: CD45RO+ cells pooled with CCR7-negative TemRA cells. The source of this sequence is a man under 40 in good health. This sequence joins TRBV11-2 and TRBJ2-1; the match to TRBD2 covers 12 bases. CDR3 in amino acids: CASSPPGLAGNEQFF. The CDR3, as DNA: TGTGCCAGCAGCCCGCCGGGACTAGCGGGCAATGAGCAGTTCTTC.